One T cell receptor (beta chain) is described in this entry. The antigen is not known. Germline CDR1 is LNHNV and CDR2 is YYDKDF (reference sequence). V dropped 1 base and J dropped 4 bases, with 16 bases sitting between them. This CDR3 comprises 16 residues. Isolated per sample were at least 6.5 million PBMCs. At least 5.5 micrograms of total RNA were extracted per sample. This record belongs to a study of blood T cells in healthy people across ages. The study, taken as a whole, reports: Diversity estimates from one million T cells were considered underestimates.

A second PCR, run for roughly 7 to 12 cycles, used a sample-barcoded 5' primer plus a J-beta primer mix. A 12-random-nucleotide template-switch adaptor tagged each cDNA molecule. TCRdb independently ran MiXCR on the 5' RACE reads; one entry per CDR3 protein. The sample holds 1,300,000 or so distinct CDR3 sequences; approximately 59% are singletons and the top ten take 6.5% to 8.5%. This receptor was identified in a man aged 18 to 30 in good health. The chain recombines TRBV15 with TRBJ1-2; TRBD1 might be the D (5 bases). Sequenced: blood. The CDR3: CATSRVGGRRRYGYTF. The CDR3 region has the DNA TGTGCCACCAGCAGAGTCGGGGGTAGGCGACGCTATGGCTACACCTTC.